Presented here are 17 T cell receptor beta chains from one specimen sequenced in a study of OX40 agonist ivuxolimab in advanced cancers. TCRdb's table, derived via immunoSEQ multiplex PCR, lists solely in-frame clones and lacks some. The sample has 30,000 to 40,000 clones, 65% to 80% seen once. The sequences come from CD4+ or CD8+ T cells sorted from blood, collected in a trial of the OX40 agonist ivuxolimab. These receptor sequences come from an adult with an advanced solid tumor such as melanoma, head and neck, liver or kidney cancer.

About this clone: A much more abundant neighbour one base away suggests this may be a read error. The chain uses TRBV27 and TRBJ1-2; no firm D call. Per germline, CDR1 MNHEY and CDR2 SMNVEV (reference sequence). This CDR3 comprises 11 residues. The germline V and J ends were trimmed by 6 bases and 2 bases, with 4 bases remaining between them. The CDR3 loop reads CASRDNYGYTF. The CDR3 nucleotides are TGTGCCAGCAGGGACAACTATGGCTACACCTTC.

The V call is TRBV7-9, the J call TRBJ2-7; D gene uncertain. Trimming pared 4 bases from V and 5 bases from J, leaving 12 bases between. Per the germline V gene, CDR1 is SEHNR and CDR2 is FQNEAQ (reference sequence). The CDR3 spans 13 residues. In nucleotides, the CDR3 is TGTGCCAGCAGCTCAGGACCCGGGCACGAGCAGTACTTC. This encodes CASSSGPGHEQYF.

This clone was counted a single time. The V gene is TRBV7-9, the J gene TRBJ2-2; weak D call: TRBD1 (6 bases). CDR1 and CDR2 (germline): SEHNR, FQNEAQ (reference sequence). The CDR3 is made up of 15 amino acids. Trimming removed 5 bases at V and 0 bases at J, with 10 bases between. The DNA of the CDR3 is TGTGCCAGCAGCCCAACAGGGCCGAACACCGGGGAGCTGTTTTTT. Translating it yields CASSPTGPNTGELFF. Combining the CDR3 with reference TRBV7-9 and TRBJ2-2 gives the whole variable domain DTGVSQNPRHKITKRGQNVTFRCDPISEHNRLYWYRQTLGQGPEFLTYFQNEAQLEKSRLLSDRFSAERPKGSFSTLEIQRTEQGDSAMYLCASSPTGPNTGELFFGEGSRLTVL.

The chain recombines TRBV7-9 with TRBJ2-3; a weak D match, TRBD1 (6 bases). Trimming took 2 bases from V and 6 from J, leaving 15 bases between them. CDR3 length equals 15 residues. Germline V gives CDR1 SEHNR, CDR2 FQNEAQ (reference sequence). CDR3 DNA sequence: TGTGCCAGCAGCTTATACGTGGGGGCGCAGGATACGCAGTATTTT. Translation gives CASSLYVGAQDTQYF.

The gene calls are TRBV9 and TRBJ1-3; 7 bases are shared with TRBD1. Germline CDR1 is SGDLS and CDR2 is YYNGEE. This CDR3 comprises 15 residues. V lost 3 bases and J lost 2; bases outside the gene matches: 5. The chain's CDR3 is CASSEQGSAGNTIYF. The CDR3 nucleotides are TGTGCCAGCAGCGAACAGGGGTCCGCTGGAAACACCATATATTTT.

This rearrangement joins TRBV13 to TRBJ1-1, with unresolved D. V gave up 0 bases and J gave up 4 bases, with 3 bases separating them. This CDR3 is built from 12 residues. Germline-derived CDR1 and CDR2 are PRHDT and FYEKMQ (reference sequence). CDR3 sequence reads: CASSLGPTEAFF. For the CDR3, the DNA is TGTGCCAGCAGCTTAGGACCCACTGAAGCTTTCTTT.

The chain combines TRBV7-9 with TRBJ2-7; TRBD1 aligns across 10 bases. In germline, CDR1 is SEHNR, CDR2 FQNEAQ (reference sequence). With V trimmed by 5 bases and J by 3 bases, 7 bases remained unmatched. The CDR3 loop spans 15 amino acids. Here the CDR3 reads CASSPPGQGNYEQYF. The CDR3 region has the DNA TGTGCCAGCAGCCCCCCGGGACAGGGGAACTACGAGCAGTACTTC.

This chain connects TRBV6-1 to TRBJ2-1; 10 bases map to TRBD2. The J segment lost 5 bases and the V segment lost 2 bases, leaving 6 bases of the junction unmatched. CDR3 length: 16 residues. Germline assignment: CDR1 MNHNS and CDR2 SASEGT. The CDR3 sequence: CASSEKGAGGNNEQFF. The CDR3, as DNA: TGTGCCAGCAGTGAAAAGGGAGCGGGGGGGAACAATGAGCAGTTCTTC.

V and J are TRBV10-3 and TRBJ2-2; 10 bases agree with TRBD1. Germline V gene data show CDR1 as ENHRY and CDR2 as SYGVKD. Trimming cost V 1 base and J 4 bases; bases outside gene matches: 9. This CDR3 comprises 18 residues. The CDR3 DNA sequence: TGTGCCATCAGTGAGTTTCCCTGGACAGGGGGTGTCACCGGGGAGCTGTTTTTT. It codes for CAISEFPWTGGVTGELFF.

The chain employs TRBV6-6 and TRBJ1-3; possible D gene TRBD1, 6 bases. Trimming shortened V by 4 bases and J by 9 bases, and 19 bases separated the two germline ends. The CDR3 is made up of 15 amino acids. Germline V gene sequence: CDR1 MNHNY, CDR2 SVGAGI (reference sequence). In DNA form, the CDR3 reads TGTGCCAGCAGTTTATCTCGACCCCAGGGGAGCACCATATATTTT. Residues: CASSLSRPQGSTIYF.

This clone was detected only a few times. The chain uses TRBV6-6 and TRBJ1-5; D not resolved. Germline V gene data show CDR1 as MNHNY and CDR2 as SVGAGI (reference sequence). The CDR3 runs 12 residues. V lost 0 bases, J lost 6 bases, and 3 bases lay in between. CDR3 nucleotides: TGTGCCAGCAGTTACTCGAGTCAGCCCCAGCATTTT. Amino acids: CASSYSSQPQHF.

The CDR3 DNA follows: TGCAGCGTTGGAGGACAGGGTACCGGAAAGACCCAGTACTTC. This sequence encodes CSVGGQGTGKTQYF. The gene calls are TRBV29-1 and TRBJ2-5; 8 positions agree with TRBD1. Germline assignment: CDR1 SQVTM and CDR2 ANQGSEA. The CDR3 runs to 14 residues. The junction had 10 bases not matched to a gene; V was cut back by 4 bases and J by 6 bases. Full variable domain (missing parts from reference TRBV29-1 and TRBJ2-5): SAVISQKPSRDICQRGTSLTIQCQVDSQVTMMFWYRQQPGQSLTLIATANQGSEATYESGFVIDKFPISRPNLTFSTLTVSNMSPEDSSIYLCSVGGQGTGKTQYFGPGTRLLVL.

CDR3 sequence: CASSLQGNNYGYTF. The CDR3 nucleotides are TGTGCCAGCAGCTTACAGGGCAATAACTATGGCTACACCTTC. The chain couples TRBV7-9 to TRBJ1-2, with D tentatively TRBD1 (5 bases). Germline V gene sequence: CDR1 SEHNR, CDR2 FQNEAQ (reference sequence). This CDR3 region has 14 residues. With 2 bases removed from V and 1 base from J, the gap between germline ends came to 8 bases.

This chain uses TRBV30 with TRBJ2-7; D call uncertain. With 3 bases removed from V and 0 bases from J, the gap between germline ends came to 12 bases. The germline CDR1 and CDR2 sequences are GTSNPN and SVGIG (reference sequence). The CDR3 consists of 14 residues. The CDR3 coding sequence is TGTGCCTGGAGCGTGAGCTCGGGCTCCTACGAGCAGTACTTC. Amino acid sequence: CAWSVSSGSYEQYF.

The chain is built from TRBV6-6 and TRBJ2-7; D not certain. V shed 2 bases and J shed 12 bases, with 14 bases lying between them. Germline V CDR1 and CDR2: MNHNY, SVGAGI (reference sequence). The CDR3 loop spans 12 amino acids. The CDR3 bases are TGTGCCAGCAGTTACAGGGATGAGGCTCTGTACTTC. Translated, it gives CASSYRDEALYF.

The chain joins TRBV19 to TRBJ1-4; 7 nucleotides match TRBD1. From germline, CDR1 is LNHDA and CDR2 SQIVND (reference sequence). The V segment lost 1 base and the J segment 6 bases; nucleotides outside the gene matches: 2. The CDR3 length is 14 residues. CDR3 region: CASSIAGQDEKLFF. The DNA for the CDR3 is TGTGCCAGTAGTATAGCAGGACAGGATGAAAAACTGTTTTTT.

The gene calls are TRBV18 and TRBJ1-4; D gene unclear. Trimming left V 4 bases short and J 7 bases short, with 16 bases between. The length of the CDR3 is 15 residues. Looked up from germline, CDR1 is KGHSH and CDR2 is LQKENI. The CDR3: CASSRAPGVGEKLFF. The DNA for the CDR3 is TGTGCCAGCTCACGAGCGCCGGGCGTAGGTGAAAAACTGTTTTTT.